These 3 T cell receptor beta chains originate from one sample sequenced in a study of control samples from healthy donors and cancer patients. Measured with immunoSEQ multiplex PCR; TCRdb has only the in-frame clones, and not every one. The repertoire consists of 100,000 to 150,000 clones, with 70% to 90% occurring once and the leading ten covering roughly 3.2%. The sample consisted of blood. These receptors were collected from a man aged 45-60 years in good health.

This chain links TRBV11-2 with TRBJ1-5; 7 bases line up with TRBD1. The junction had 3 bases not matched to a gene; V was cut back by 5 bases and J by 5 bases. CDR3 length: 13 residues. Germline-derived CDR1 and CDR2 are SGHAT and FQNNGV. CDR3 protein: CASSMGTDQPQHF. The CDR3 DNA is TGTGCCAGCAGCATGGGGACAGATCAGCCCCAGCATTTT.

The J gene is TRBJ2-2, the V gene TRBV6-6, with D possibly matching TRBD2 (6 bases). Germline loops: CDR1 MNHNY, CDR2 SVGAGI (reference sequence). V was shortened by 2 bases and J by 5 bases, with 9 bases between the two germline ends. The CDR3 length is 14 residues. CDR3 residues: CASSYVRGTGELFF. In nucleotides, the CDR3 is TGTGCCAGCAGTTACGTACGGGGGACCGGGGAGCTGTTTTTT.

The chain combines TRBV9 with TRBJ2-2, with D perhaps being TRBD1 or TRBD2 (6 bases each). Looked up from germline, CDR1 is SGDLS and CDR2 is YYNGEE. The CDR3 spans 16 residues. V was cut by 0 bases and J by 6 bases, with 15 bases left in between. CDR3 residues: CASSVGGGHTAGELFF. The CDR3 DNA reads TGTGCCAGCAGCGTAGGAGGGGGGCATACAGCCGGGGAGCTGTTTTTT.